The source of this T cell receptor (beta chain) is a study of blood T cells in healthy people across ages. Study details: Roughly one uniquely barcoded beta molecule per two T cells was captured.

General observations from the study: With age, beta diversity per million T cells declined roughly linearly, significantly by 30 to 40.

With a J-beta primer mix and a sample-barcoded 5' primer, a second PCR ran about 7 to 12 cycles. Template switching added a 12-random-nucleotide identifier to every cDNA molecule. TCRdb reprocessed the 5' RACE reads with MiXCR, giving one entry per CDR3 protein. The sample records about 580,000 distinct CDR3 sequences, under 55% being singletons. As for this clonotype: Its specificity is not known.

In each sample, at least 6.5 million PBMCs were isolated. The CDR3 is 13 amino acids. From germline, CDR1 is SGHVS and CDR2 FQNEAQ. This clonotype was obtained from an elderly man in good health. The chain couples TRBV7-8 to TRBJ2-7; tentatively, D is TRBD1 (6 bases). The DNA end is more similar to TRBJ2-5, so the J call may be wrong. Sequencing input: blood. CDR3 region: CASSRDKLETQYF. The DNA of the CDR3 is TGTGCCAGCAGCCGGGACAAACTAGAGACCCAGTACTTC.